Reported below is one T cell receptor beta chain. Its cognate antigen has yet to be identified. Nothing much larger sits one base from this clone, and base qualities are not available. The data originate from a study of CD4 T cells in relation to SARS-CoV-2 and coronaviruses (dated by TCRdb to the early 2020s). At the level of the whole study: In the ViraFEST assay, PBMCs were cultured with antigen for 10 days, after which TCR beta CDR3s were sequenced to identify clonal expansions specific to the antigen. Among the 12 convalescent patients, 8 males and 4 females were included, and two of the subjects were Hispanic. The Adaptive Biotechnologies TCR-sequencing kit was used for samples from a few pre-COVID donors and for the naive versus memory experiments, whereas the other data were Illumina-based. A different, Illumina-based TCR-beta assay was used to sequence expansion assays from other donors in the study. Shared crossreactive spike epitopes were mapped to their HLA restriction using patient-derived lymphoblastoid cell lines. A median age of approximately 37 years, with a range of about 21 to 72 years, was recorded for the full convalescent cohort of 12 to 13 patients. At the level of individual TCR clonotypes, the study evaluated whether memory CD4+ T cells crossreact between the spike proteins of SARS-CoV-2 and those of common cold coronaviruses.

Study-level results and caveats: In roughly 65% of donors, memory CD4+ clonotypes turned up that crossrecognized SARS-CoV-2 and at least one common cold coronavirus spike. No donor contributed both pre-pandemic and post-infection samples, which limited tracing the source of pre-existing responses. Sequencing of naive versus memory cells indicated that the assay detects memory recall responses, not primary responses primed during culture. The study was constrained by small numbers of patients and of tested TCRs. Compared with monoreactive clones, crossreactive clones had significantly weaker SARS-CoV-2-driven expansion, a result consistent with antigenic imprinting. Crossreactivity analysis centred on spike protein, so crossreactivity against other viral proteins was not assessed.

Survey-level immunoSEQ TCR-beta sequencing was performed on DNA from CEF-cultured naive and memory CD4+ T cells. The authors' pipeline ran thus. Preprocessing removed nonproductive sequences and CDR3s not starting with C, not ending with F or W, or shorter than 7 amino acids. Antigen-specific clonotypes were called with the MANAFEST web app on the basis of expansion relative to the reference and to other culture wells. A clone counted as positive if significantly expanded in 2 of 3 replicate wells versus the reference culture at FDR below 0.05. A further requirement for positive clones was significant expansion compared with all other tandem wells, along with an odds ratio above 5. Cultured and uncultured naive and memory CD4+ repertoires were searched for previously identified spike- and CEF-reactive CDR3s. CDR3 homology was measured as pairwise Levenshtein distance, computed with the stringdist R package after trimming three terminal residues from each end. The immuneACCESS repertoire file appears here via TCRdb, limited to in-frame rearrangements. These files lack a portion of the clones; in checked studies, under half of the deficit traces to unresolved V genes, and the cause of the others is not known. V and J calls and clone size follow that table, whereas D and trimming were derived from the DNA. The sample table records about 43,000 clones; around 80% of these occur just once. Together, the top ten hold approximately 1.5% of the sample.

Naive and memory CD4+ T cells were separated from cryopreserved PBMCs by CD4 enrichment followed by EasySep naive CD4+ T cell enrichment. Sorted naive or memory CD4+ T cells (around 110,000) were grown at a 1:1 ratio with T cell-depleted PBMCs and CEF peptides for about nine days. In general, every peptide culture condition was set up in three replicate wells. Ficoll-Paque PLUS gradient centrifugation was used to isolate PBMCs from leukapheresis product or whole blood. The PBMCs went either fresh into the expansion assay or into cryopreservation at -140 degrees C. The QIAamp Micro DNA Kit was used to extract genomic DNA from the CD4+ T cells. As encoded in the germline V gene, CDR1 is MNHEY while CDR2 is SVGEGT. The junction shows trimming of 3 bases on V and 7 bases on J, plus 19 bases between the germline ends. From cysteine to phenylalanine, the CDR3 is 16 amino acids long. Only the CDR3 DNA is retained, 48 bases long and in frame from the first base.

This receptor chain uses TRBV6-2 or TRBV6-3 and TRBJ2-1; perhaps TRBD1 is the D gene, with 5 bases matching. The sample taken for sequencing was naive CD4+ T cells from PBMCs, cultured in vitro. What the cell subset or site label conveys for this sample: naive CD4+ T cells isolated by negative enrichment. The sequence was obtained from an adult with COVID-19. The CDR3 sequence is CASSYLPRGRRNEQFF. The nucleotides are TGTGCCAGCAGTTATTTGCCTAGGGGTAGACGTAATGAGCAGTTCTTC.